This T cell receptor (beta chain) was profiled in a study of T cell responses to AZD1222 COVID-19 vaccine. Study results and limitations: Donors were largely white British and mainly female; clonal diversity was possibly underestimated.

Germline lookup yields CDR1 SGHVS and CDR2 FQNEAQ. V was trimmed by 5 bases and J by 4 bases, leaving 26 bases between them. The CDR3 extends over 18 amino acids. Second-dose intervals of approximately 4 or approximately 12 weeks were pooled. As to this clone: The antigen remains undetermined.

Using immunoSEQ multiplex PCR, the repertoire was profiled, and TCRdb retains in-frame clones only, with some absent. Of roughly 87,000 clones in the sample, about 89% were seen once. This receptor was obtained from an adult who received the AZD1222 COVID-19 vaccine. The starting material was peripheral blood, obtained 28 days after the second AZD1222 dose. This chain uses TRBV7-8 with TRBJ1-2, with a weak D call TRBD1 (5 bases). This chain's CDR3 is CASSPGGGPATRIYGYTF. Here the CDR3 DNA reads TGTGCCAGCAGCCCCGGGGGGGGTCCGGCAACGAGAATCTATGGCTACACCTTC.